This T cell receptor beta chain was found in a study of identical twins. This clonotype was seen a few times. No antigen is known for it. Broader study findings: Cord blood beta clonotypes that were abundant carried fewer insertions, and memory repertoires showed no such trend.

The V segment lost 4 bases and the J segment 4 bases; nucleotides outside the gene matches: 3. The CDR3 has 15 residues. In TCRdb, the 5' RACE reads were re-called with MiXCR into one record per CDR3 protein. This repertoire shows about 890,000 distinct CDR3 sequences, roughly 12% found once; its top ten account for about 1.5%. These data were likewise used in another study, on yellow fever vaccine responses in identical twins.

This clonotype originated in a woman under 30 in good health. The J gene is TRBJ1-3, the V gene TRBV12-3 or TRBV12-4, with 11 bases identical to TRBD1. Sequenced: PBMCs. CDR3 DNA: TGTGCCAGCAGTTATTGGACAGGGGGCGGAAACACCATATATTTT. Translating gives CASSYWTGGGNTIYF.